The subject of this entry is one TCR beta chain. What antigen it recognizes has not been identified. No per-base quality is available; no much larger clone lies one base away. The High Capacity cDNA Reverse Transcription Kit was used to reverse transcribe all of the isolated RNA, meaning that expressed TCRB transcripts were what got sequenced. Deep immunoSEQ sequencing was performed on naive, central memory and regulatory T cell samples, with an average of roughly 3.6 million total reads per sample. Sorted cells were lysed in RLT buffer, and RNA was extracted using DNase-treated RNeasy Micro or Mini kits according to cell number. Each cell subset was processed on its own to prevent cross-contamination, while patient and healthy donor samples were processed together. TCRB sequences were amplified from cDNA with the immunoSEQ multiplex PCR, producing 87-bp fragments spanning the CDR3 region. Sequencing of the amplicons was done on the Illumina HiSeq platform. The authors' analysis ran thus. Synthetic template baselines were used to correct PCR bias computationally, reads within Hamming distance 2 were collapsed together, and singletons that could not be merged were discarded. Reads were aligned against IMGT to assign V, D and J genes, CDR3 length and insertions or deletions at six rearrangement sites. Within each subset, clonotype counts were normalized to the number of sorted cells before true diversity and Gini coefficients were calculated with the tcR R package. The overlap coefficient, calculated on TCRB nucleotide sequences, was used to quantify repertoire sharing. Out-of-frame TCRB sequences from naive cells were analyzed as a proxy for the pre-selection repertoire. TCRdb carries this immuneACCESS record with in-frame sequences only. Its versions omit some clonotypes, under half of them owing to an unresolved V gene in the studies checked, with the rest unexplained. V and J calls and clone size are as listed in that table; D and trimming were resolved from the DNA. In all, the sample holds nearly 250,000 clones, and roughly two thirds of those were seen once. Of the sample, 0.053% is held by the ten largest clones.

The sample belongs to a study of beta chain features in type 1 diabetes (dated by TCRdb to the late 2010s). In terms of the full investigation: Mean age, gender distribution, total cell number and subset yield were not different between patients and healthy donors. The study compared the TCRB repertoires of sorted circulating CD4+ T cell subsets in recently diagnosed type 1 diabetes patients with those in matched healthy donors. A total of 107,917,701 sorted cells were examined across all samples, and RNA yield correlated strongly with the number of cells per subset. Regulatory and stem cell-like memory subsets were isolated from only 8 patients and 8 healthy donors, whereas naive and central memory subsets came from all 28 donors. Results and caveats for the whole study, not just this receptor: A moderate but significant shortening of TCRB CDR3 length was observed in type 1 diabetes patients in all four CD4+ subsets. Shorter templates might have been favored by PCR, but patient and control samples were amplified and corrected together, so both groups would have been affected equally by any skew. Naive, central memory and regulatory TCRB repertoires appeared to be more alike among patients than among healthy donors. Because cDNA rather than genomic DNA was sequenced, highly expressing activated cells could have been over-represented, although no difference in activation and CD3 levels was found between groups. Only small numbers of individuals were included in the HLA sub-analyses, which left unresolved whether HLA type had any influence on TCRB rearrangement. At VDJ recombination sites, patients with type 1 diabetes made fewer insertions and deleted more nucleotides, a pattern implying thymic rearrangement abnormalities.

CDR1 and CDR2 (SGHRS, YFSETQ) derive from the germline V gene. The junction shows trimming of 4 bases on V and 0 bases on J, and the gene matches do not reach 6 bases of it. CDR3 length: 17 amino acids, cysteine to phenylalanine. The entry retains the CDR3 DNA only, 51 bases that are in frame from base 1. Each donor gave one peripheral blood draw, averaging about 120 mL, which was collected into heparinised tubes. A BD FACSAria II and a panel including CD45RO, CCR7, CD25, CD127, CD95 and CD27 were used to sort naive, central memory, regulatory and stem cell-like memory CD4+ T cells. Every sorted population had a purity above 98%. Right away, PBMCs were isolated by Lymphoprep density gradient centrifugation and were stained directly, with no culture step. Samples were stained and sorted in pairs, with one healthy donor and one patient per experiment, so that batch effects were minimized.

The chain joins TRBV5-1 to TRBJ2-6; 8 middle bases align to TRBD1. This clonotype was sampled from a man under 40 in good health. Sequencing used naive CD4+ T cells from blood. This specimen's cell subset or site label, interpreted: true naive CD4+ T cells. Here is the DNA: TGCGCCAGCAGCCCGAGGACAGGGCTCTCTGGGGCCAACGTCCTGACTTTC. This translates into CASSPRTGLSGANVLTF.